Only a few counts were recorded for the clone carrying this T cell receptor (beta chain). No antigen is known for it. These data are taken from a study of CD8 T cells in ankylosing spondylitis. General observations from the study: It appeared that ankylosing spondylitis blood was characterized by a TCR beta motif of several highly homologous variants.

TCRdb re-called the 5' RACE reads through MiXCR, storing one row per CDR3 protein. The sample contains about 240,000 distinct CDR3 sequences, 8.6% of which appear only once. The TCR was taken from a male donor with ankylosing spondylitis or in good health (not recorded which). Sequencing was done on a sample of blood, either unsorted or a sorted T cell fraction (not recorded which).

CDR3 in DNA: TGTGCCAGCAGCTTTAGTTCGGCGGGGGGAGGAGAACCCTCCTACGAGCAGTACTTC. Amino acid sequence: CASSFSSAGGGEPSYEQYF. The rearrangement links TRBV11-2 to TRBJ2-7, with TRBD2 identical over 8 bases. The CDR3 loop spans 19 amino acids. J was trimmed by 0 bases and V by 3 bases; bases with no gene match: 16. Germline V gene data show CDR1 as SGHAT and CDR2 as FQNNGV.